This section outlines one TCR beta chain sequence together with its context. This clone's antigen is unknown. The sample holds no much larger clone one base away, and base qualities are not on file. From cysteine to phenylalanine, the CDR3 is 15 amino acids long. The CDR3 DNA has 45 bases and is translated from base 1. The V and J ends are trimmed by 6 bases and 4 bases, leaving 17 bases between them. CDR1 and CDR2, per the germline V gene, are MNHNS and SASEGT. The sample comes from a study of cytomegalovirus exposure and HLA in healthy donors (dated 2017 in TCRdb). Context from the whole study: The roughly 650 repertoires of the first cohort and the roughly 120 validation repertoires were produced on the same platform, according to a later analysis. The aim of the study was to test whether cataloging public T cell receptors could identify signatures of past pathogen exposure. The study combined high-throughput TCR immunosequencing, statistical association of individual TCRs with disease status, and machine learning to predict cytomegalovirus infection status. Along with the approximately 650-subject first cohort, a separate validation cohort of over a hundred different subjects was used.

Results the study describes overall, beyond this receptor: The validation cohort had no HLA typing available for a later analysis, so co-occurrence within that cohort was assessed over all 130 or so repertoires. According to the authors, the approach could potentially be generalized to other disease states and immunological phenotypes. Most TCR sequences were observed very rarely across donors, whereas some public TCRs were present in many individuals. Of the cluster scores, around 95% were above 0 in a later analysis, which found that TCRs clustered in the first cohort also tended to co-occur in the approximately 110 validation repertoires. The study listed 164 TCR beta chains as associated with cytomegalovirus. In both the original and validation cohorts, the classifier was reported to diagnose cytomegalovirus status with high specificity and sensitivity. A few of the identified cytomegalovirus-associated TCR beta chains were confirmed in vitro to be specific for cytomegalovirus antigens.

Library creation used the immunoSEQ multiplex PCR assay. Per the authors' processing: A statistical classification framework was built to diagnose cytomegalovirus status from the catalog of TCR beta chain sequences. TCRdb's version of the immuneACCESS table is confined to in-frame rearrangements and falls short of the full clone set. An unresolved V gene accounts for under half of the shortfall where checked; the remainder is of unknown origin. V, J and clone size are taken as reported in that table, and D and trimming were inferred from the DNA itself. Across this sample there are over 100,000 clones, with roughly 87% seen only once. Over 1% of the sample is taken by the ten largest. Donors formed part of the validation cohort, which comprised 120 or so subjects and was distinct from the first cohort of 666 subjects.

The sequence was obtained from a woman aged 18-29 years in good health and CMV-seronegative. The chain uses TRBV6-1 and TRBJ2-3; the best D guess is TRBD1, with 6 bases matching. Sequenced input: PBMCs. The sequenced DNA is TGTGCCAGCAGCGGCCAGGGGAACCGCGCAGATACGCAGTATTTT. Its translation reads: CASSGQGNRADTQYF.